This T cell receptor beta chain was identified during a study of T cell repertoires in cytomegalovirus infection. Background on the study: Both CMV infection and a matching HLA type were indicated by public TCR beta signatures.

From the reads, TCRdb called clonotypes with MiXCR, one entry per CDR3 protein. The sample carries roughly 230,000 distinct CDR3 sequences, roughly 22% recorded once. Study-wide results and limits: People with CMV and the relevant HLA were identified by cumulative public TCR beta family frequency. The ex vivo response was dominated by HLA-C-restricted CMV-specific TCR beta clonotypes.

This clonotype was seen a handful of times. The antigen remains undetermined. The germline CDR1 and CDR2 sequences are SQVTM and ANQGSEA. V was shortened by 6 bases and J by 3 bases, with 18 bases between the two germline ends. This CDR3 is 14 amino acids long. Sequencing was performed on CD8+ T cells from PBMCs. The receptor's source is a human donor in good health (CMV status not recorded). Some clones in this sample may be carry-over from other donors' samples. J is TRBJ2-7 and V is TRBV29-1, with a weak D call TRBD1 (6 bases). The CDR3 here is CSVDVSGTFYEQYF. CDR3 in DNA: TGCAGCGTAGACGTTTCGGGGACATTCTACGAGCAGTACTTC.